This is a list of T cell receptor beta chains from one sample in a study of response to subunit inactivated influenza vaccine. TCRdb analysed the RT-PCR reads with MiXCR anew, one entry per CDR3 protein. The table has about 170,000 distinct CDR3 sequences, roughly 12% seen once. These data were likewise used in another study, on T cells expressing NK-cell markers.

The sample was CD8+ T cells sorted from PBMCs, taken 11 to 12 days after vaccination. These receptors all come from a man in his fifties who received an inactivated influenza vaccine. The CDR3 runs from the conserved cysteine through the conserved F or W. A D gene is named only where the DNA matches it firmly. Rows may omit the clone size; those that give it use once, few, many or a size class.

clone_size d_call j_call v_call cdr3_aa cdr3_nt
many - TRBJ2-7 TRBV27 CASGEQGRTYEQYF TGTGCCAGTGGGGAACAGGGGAGGACCTACGAGCAGTACTTC
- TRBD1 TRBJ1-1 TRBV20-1 CSAIQGVRTEAFF TGCAGTGCGATACAGGGGGTTAGGACTGAAGCTTTCTTT
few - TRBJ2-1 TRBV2 CASSFTGGFLNEQFF TGTGCCAGCAGTTTCACGGGGGGCTTCTTGAATGAGCAGTTCTTC
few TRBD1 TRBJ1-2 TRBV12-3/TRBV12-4 CASSLTGAHGYTF TGTGCCAGCAGTTTGACAGGGGCCCATGGCTACACCTTC
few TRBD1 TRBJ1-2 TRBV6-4 CARSQGSGGYTF TGTGCCAGGTCACAGGGGTCTGGCGGCTACACCTTC
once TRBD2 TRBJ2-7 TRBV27 CASSQGLAYDWEQYF TGTGCCAGCAGTCAAGGACTAGCCTATGATTGGGAGCAGTACTTC
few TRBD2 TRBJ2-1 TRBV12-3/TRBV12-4 CASSPAGGEQFF TGTGCCAGCAGTCCCGCGGGGGGGGAGCAGTTCTTC
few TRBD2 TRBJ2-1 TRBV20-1 CSADTTSGGQNEQFF TGCAGTGCTGATACGACTAGCGGGGGGCAGAATGAGCAGTTCTTC
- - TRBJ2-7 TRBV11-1 CASRRQAVSSYEQYF TGTGCCAGCAGGCGTCAAGCGGTATCCTCCTACGAGCAGTACTTC
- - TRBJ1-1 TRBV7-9 CASSLVGTPEAEAFF TGTGCCAGCAGCTTAGTAGGGACACCGGAGGCTGAAGCCTTCTTT
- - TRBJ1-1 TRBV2 CASRGGANTEAFF TGTGCCAGCAGGGGGGGGGCGAACACTGAAGCTTTCTTT
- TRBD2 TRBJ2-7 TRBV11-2 CASSSERGVHEQYF TGTGCCAGCAGCTCCGAACGGGGGGTCCACGAGCAGTACTTC
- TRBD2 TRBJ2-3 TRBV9 CASSPGAGGPSDTQYF TGTGCCAGCAGCCCCGGAGCGGGAGGGCCATCAGATACGCAGTATTTT
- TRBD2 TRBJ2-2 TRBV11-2 CASRPLLAGLKLNTGELFF TGTGCCAGCAGGCCTCTTTTAGCGGGGCTTAAATTAAACACCGGGGAGCTGTTTTTT
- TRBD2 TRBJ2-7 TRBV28 CASSPRRLAGVNEQYF TGTGCCAGCAGTCCGAGAAGACTAGCGGGAGTGAACGAGCAGTACTTC
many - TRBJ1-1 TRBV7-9 CASSYSSQAEAFF TGTGCCAGCAGCTATAGCTCCCAGGCTGAAGCTTTCTTT
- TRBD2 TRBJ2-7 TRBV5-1 CASSLAGLAGATYEQYF TGCGCCAGCAGCTTGGCCGGACTAGCGGGGGCAACCTACGAGCAGTACTTC
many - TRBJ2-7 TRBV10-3 CATQSAVYEQYF TGTGCCACACAGAGCGCTGTCTACGAGCAGTACTTC
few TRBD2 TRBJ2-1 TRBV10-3 CAISEFLSGGLNNEQFF TGTGCCATCAGTGAATTTCTTAGCGGGGGGCTAAACAATGAGCAGTTCTTC
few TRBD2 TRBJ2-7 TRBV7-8 CASSLVLAGSSYEQYF TGTGCCAGCAGCTTAGTACTAGCGGGCAGCTCCTACGAGCAGTACTTC
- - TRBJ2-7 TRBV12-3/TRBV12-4 CASSFSMEQYF TGTGCCAGCAGTTTCTCAATGGAGCAGTACTTC
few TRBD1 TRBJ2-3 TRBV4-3 CASSPGTGGLDTQYF TGCGCCAGCAGCCCCGGGACAGGGGGATTAGATACGCAGTATTTT
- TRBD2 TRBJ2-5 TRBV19 CASSLAGWETQYF TGTGCCAGTTCCCTAGCGGGATGGGAGACCCAGTACTTC
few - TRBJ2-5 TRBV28 CASSFGEGETQYF TGTGCCAGCAGTTTCGGGGAAGGAGAGACCCAGTACTTC
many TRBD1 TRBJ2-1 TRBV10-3 CAISRDSYNEQFF TGTGCCATCAGTCGGGACAGCTACAATGAGCAGTTCTTC
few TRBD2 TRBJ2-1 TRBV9 CASSIQQTSGDYNEQFF TGTGCCAGCAGCATACAGCAGACTAGCGGAGACTACAATGAGCAGTTCTTC
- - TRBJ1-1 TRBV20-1 CSARDELLPGPMNTEAFF TGCAGTGCTAGAGATGAGCTCCTTCCGGGGCCTATGAACACTGAAGCTTTCTTT
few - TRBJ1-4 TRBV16 CASSQSAGSSTNEKLFF TGTGCCAGCAGCCAATCAGCAGGGTCGTCAACTAATGAAAAACTGTTTTTT
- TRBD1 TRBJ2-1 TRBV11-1 CASSLPGQIYNEQFF TGTGCCAGCAGCTTACCGGGACAGATCTACAATGAGCAGTTCTTC
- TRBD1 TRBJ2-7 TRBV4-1 CASSHSLGDRGGYEQYF TGCGCCAGCAGCCACTCCCTAGGGGACAGGGGAGGGTACGAGCAGTACTTC
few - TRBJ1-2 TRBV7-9 CASSSPREGYTF TGTGCCAGCAGCTCGCCGAGGGAAGGCTACACCTTC
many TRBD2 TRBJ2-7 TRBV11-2 CASSAGTSGYEQYF TGTGCCAGCAGCGCCGGGACTAGCGGCTACGAGCAGTACTTC
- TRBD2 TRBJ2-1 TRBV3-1 CASSQEWLAGAEQFF TGTGCCAGCAGCCAAGAATGGCTAGCGGGAGCTGAGCAGTTCTTC
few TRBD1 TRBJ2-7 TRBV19 CASSFGQGPTYEQYF TGTGCCAGTAGTTTCGGACAGGGGCCCACCTACGAGCAGTACTTC
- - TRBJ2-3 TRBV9 CASSEGGIGTDTQYF TGTGCCAGCAGCGAGGGGGGTATTGGCACAGATACGCAGTATTTT
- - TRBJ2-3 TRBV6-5 CASSWTEFTDTQYF TGTGCCAGCAGTTGGACAGAATTCACAGATACGCAGTATTTT
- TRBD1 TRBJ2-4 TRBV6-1 CASRRTGEAKNIQYF TGTGCCAGCAGAAGGACAGGAGAAGCCAAAAACATTCAGTACTTC
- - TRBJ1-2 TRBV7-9 CASSPTGRNYGYTF TGTGCCAGCAGTCCTACCGGACGTAACTATGGCTACACCTTC
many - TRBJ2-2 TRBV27 CASSLLGGQAGELFF TGTGCCAGCAGTTTACTGGGGGGGCAGGCCGGGGAGCTGTTTTTT
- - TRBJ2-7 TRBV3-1 CASSQQAPFTYEQYF TGTGCCAGCAGCCAGCAGGCGCCTTTTACCTACGAGCAGTACTTC